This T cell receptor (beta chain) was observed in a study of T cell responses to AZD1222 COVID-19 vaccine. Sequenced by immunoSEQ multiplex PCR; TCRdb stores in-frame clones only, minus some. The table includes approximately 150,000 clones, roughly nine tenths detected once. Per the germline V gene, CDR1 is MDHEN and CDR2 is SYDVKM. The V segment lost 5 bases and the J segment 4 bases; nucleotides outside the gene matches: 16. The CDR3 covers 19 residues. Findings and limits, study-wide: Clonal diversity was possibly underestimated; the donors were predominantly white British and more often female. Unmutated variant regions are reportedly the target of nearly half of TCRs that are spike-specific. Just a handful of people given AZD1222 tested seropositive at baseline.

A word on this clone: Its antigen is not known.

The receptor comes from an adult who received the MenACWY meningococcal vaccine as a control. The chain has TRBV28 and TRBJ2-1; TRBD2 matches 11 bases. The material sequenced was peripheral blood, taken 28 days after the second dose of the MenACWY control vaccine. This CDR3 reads CASSHPKTPGLAAYNEQFF. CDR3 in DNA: TGTGCCAGCAGTCACCCGAAGACACCGGGACTAGCGGCATACAATGAGCAGTTCTTC. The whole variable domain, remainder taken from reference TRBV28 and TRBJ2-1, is DVKVTQSSRYLVKRTGEKVFLECVQDMDHENMFWYRQDPGLGLRLIYFSYDVKMKEKGDIPEGYSVSREKKERFSLILESASTNQTSMYLCASSHPKTPGLAAYNEQFFGPGTRLTVL.